The 16 T cell receptor beta chains in this list originate from one sample, sequenced in a study of regulatory T cells in long-lasting Graves disease. Time point denoted: persistent/refractory GD, antithyroid drugs over 5 years with positive TRAb. Making the TCR library involved RNA that had been extracted from PBMCs. CDR3 regions were amplified by Arm-PCR using iRepertoire HTBI primers to build TCR beta libraries. TCRdb re-called the multiplex PCR reads with MiXCR, one entry per CDR3 protein. This sample has 500,000 to 800,000 distinct CDR3 sequences, with around 30% found just once. Sequenced material: peripheral blood mononuclear cells (PBMCs), taken when the disease was refractory, from a patient treated with antithyroid drugs. All receptors come from a female donor with Graves disease.

This clonotype has more than one count but fewer than ten. The genes are TRBV19 and TRBJ1-1, with TRBD1 matching 7 bases. This CDR3 has 19 residues. Germline CDR1 LNHDA, CDR2 SQIVND (reference sequence). Germline trimming cut 4 bases from V and 6 bases from J; bases unmatched to any gene: 23. The CDR3 DNA reads TGTGCCAGTAGTACCCTCATACCTGCGGGGGCGAAAGGGGGCGCTGAAGCTTTCTTT. Translating it yields CASSTLIPAGAKGGAEAFF.

The chain uses TRBV9 and TRBJ2-1; no clear D gene. V was trimmed by 3 bases and J by 7 bases, leaving 20 bases between them. Germline CDR1 is SGDLS and CDR2 is YYNGEE. The CDR3 extends over 16 amino acids. DNA of the CDR3: TGTGCCAGCAGCGCGAAGACCCACACGACCGTTAATGAGCAGTTCTTC. Encoded protein: CASSAKTHTTVNEQFF.

This clonotype was seen ten or more times. The chain combines TRBV2 with TRBJ1-2; D gene unclear. Germline V gives CDR1 SNHLY, CDR2 FYNNEI. This CDR3 region has 14 residues. V was cut by 5 bases and J by 3 bases, with 13 bases left in between. CDR3 amino acids: CASSIGAGYYGYTF. The CDR3 DNA follows: TGTGCCAGCAGTATTGGAGCAGGCTACTATGGCTACACCTTC.

The V call is TRBV19, the J call TRBJ1-1; no reliable D call. The V end was cut by 3 bases, the J end by 3 bases, with 8 bases between. The CDR3 runs to 13 residues. Per germline, CDR1 LNHDA and CDR2 SQIVND (reference sequence). The CDR3 DNA follows: TGTGCCAGTAGTATGACGTTGGACACTGAAGCTTTCTTT. Translating it yields CASSMTLDTEAFF.

This clonotype was recorded a few times. A read error may account for a junction end that differs from germline. This chain joins TRBV6-2 or TRBV6-3 and TRBJ1-4; TRBD1 matches 8 bases. The CDR3 covers 13 residues. Germline lookup yields CDR1 MNHEY and CDR2 SVGEGT. The CDR3 protein is CASSAGGHEKLFF. CDR3 bases: TGTGCCAGCAGTGCAGGGGGCCATGAAAAGCTGTTTTTT.

This clonotype occurred a few times. The gene calls are TRBV29-1 and TRBJ1-1; D is unclear. Germline V gene lookup returns CDR1 SQVTM and CDR2 ANQGSEA. Trimming took off 3 bases at V and 2 bases at J, with 10 bases between the two ends. The CDR3 runs 13 residues. CDR3 sequence: CSVDGRLNTEAFF. CDR3 in DNA: TGCAGCGTTGATGGACGGCTAAACACTGAAGCTTTCTTT.

This clonotype was counted between two and nine times. V is TRBV20-1 and J is TRBJ1-1, with D perhaps TRBD1 (5 bases). This CDR3 region has 16 residues. Germline V lookup: CDR1 DFQATT, CDR2 SNEGSKA (reference sequence). Trimming took 6 bases from V and 1 from J, leaving 21 bases between them. CDR3 loop: CSAPVGEVVWNTEAFF. The CDR3 coding sequence is TGCAGTGCCCCGGTGGGGGAGGTCGTGTGGAACACTGAAGCTTTCTTT.

Many counts were recorded for this clonotype. The rearrangement links TRBV6-5 to TRBJ1-4; D not resolved. Germline assignment: CDR1 MNHEY and CDR2 SVGAGI. Trimming stripped 2 bases from V and 4 bases from J, with 11 bases between. The CDR3 has 15 amino acids. The CDR3 loop is CASSYGQALNEKLFF. Written as DNA, the CDR3 is TGTGCCAGCAGTTACGGCCAGGCCCTTAATGAAAAACTGTTTTTT.

The genes are TRBV4-2 and TRBJ2-5; D is undetermined. Trimming took off 1 base at V and 3 bases at J, with 9 bases between the two ends. The CDR3 sequence is 14 residues long. Germline assignment: CDR1 LGHNA and CDR2 YNFKEQ. The CDR3 DNA reads as TGTGCCAGCAGCCAAGTTCGCTCCGAAGAGACCCAGTACTTC. Its translation: CASSQVRSEETQYF.

The CDR3 nucleotides are TGTGCCAGCAGTACCGGCCCTCGGCCCCAGCATTTT. Its translation is CASSTGPRPQHF. This sequence joins TRBV6-1 and TRBJ1-5; the D is unclear. Trimming took off 5 bases at V and 9 bases at J, with 11 bases between the two ends. The CDR3 runs 12 residues. Germline loops: CDR1 MNHNS, CDR2 SASEGT.

At least ten counts were recorded for this clonotype. The gene calls are TRBV5-1 and TRBJ1-5; no clear D. Trimming stripped 4 bases from V and 12 bases from J, with 14 bases between. In germline, CDR1 is SGHRS, CDR2 YFSETQ. CDR3 length equals 12 residues. For the CDR3, the DNA is TGCGCCAGCAGCCCGCCTAAAATAGTCCAGCATTTT. Residues: CASSPPKIVQHF.

The V and J genes are TRBV29-1 and TRBJ1-1; 7 bases align to TRBD1. Germline V gene data show CDR1 as SQVTM and CDR2 as ANQGSEA. The CDR3 extends over 14 amino acids. V lost 3 bases, J lost 1 base, and 5 bases stayed unmatched. The CDR3 reads CSVDPGQKNTEAFF. CDR3 DNA: TGCAGCGTTGACCCGGGACAGAAGAACACTGAAGCTTTCTTT. The full variable domain, completed using reference TRBV29-1 and TRBJ1-1, is SAVISQKPSRDICQRGTSLTIQCQVDSQVTMMFWYRQQPGQSLTLIATANQGSEATYESGFVIDKFPISRPNLTFSTLTVSNMSPEDSSIYLCSVDPGQKNTEAFFGQGTRLTVV.

J is TRBJ2-7 and V is TRBV3-1; D is possibly TRBD2 (5 bases). The CDR3 spans 15 residues. Between the trimmed V and J ends, which lost 2 bases and 3 bases, there was a span of 14 bases. Germline V gene sequence: CDR1 LGHDT, CDR2 YNNKEL (reference sequence). CDR3 loop: CASSQFPAEDYEQYF. CDR3 nucleotide sequence: TGTGCCAGCAGCCAATTTCCAGCGGAAGACTACGAGCAGTACTTC.

The rearrangement links TRBV5-1 to TRBJ2-2, with 7 bases aligning to TRBD2. The germline V gene has CDR1 SGHRS and CDR2 YFSETQ. CDR3 length: 16 residues. Losses at the gene ends were 4 bases for V and 6 bases for J; bases not matched to a gene: 12. DNA of the CDR3: TGCGCCAGCAGCCCCCCGGGGAGGGCCGATGCCGGGGAGCTGTTTTTT. Its translation is CASSPPGRADAGELFF.

The rearrangement links TRBV6-5 to TRBJ1-1; 10 nucleotides align to TRBD1. The CDR3 runs to 16 residues. V lost 0 bases, J lost 7 bases, and 8 bases stayed unmatched. Looked up from germline, CDR1 is MNHEY and CDR2 is SVGAGI. The CDR3 bases are TGTGCCAGCAGTTACTCGATGGGACAGGGGACCCTTGAAGCTTTCTTT. Residues: CASSYSMGQGTLEAFF.

V is TRBV19 and J is TRBJ1-1, with D tentatively TRBD1 (5 bases). Trimming stripped 6 bases from V and 2 bases from J, with 22 bases between. Germline values: CDR1 LNHDA, CDR2 SQIVND (reference sequence). The CDR3 sequence is 17 residues long. The CDR3 spells CASRIQRTGGINTEAFF. The CDR3 region has the DNA TGTGCCAGTAGGATACAAAGAACCGGGGGAATCAACACTGAAGCTTTCTTT.